These 20 T cell receptor beta chains were all obtained from the same sample, sequenced in a study of neurological immune-mediated disorders. MiXCR, applied by TCRdb to the 5' RACE reads, yields one record per CDR3 protein. The sample holds some 22,000 distinct CDR3 sequences, approximately 15% seen once. Sequenced material: CD8+ T cells from blood. The receptors come from a woman aged 18 to 35 with multiple sclerosis.

This clonotype was observed at least ten times. The CDR3 loop reads CASSVGTTPYEQYF. CDR3 DNA sequence: TGTGCCAGCAGCGTGGGGACTACTCCCTACGAGCAGTACTTC. J is TRBJ2-7 and V is TRBV13; 7 nucleotides align to TRBD2. The CDR3 is made up of 14 amino acids. J lost 2 bases, V lost 5 bases, and 6 bases had no gene match. Germline V gives CDR1 PRHDT, CDR2 FYEKMQ (reference sequence). The full variable domain, its missing parts supplied by reference TRBV13 and TRBJ2-7, is AAGVIQSPRHLIKEKRETATLKCYPIPRHDTVYWYQQGPGQDPQFLISFYEKMQSDKGSIPDRFSAQQFSDYHSELNMSSLELGDSALYFCASSVGTTPYEQYFGPGTRLTVT.

This clonotype was seen many times. V and J are TRBV27 and TRBJ2-3; 8 nucleotides line up with TRBD1. The CDR3 has 19 residues. V lost 5 bases and J lost 2; bases outside the gene matches: 18. CDR1 is MNHEY, CDR2 SMNVEV, per germline (reference sequence). The CDR3 DNA is TGTGCCAGCAGTCCCCTCTTCTCTAGACAGGGGTCCCACACAGATACGCAGTATTTT. It specifies CASSPLFSRQGSHTDTQYF.

This clonotype has at least ten counts. V gene TRBV28 combines with J gene TRBJ1-2, with D possibly TRBD1 on 5 matching bases. V was shortened by 3 bases and J by 4 bases, with 12 bases between the two germline ends. Germline lookup yields CDR1 MDHEN and CDR2 SYDVKM. The CDR3 runs 14 residues. The CDR3 is CASSFGTAAYGYTF. As DNA, the CDR3 is TGTGCCAGCAGTTTCGGGACCGCAGCCTATGGCTACACCTTC.

This clonotype was recorded many times. DNA of the CDR3: TGTGCCAGCAGCCGCGAAGACAGGGACTACGAGCAGTACTTC. The encoded protein is CASSREDRDYEQYF. J is TRBJ2-7 and V is TRBV3-1; 7 nucleotides match TRBD1. Germline V gene sequence: CDR1 LGHDT, CDR2 YNNKEL (reference sequence). This CDR3 is 14 amino acids long. Trimming at V came to 4 bases and at J to 3 bases, leaving 6 bases not matched to a gene.

J is TRBJ2-1 and V is TRBV30; D ambiguous. Germline assignment: CDR1 GTSNPN and CDR2 SVGIG (reference sequence). With 5 bases removed from V and 4 bases from J, the gap between germline ends came to 15 bases. This CDR3 comprises 14 residues. CDR3 sequence: CAWEPRPTYNEQFF. The DNA of the CDR3 is TGTGCCTGGGAGCCGCGTCCGACTTACAATGAGCAGTTCTTC.

There are many counts of this clonotype. The V gene is TRBV15, the J gene TRBJ1-3; D not certain. The germline V gene encodes CDR1 LNHNV and CDR2 YYDKDF (reference sequence). This CDR3 has 13 amino acids. V was clipped by 1 base and J by 8 bases, with 9 bases between them. In DNA form, the CDR3 reads TGTGCCACCAGCAGAGTAATCGGTGACACCATATATTTT. Amino acid sequence: CATSRVIGDTIYF.

This sequence joins TRBV28 and TRBJ1-5, with 10 bases fitting TRBD1. V gave up 5 bases and J gave up 2 bases; unmatched junction bases: 3. This CDR3 spans 15 amino acids. The germline CDR1 and CDR2 sequences are MDHEN and SYDVKM. CDR3 in DNA: TGTGCCAGCAGTGAAGGGACAGGGGGCAATCAGCCCCAGCATTTT. This encodes CASSEGTGGNQPQHF. Full variable domain (outside the CDR3, taken from reference TRBV28 and TRBJ1-5): DVKVTQSSRYLVKRTGEKVFLECVQDMDHENMFWYRQDPGLGLRLIYFSYDVKMKEKGDIPEGYSVSREKKERFSLILESASTNQTSMYLCASSEGTGGNQPQHFGDGTRLSIL.

This clonotype ranks as medium-sized. The chain joins TRBV5-1 to TRBJ2-7; TRBD1 matches 9 bases. This CDR3 contains 15 residues. The ends lost 0 bases at V and 5 bases at J; junction bases unmatched: 6. Per the germline V gene, CDR1 is SGHRS and CDR2 is YFSETQ. CDR3 residues: CASSLDLGQGNEQYV. The CDR3 region has the DNA TGCGCCAGCAGCTTGGATCTCGGACAGGGGAACGAGCAGTACGTC.

V is TRBV6-1 and J is TRBJ2-2; 10 nucleotides line up with TRBD1. The CDR3 has 14 amino acids. Trimming took 8 bases from V and 7 from J; bases not matched to a gene: 7. From germline, CDR1 is MNHNS and CDR2 SASEGT. CDR3 bases: TGTGCCAGCCGCGGACAGGGGGTGCGCGGGGAGCTGTTTTTT. It encodes CASRGQGVRGELFF.

This sequence joins TRBV27 and TRBJ2-7, with 11 bases identical to TRBD1. The CDR3 totals 14 residues. Germline V CDR1 and CDR2: MNHEY, SMNVEV (reference sequence). Unmatched junction bases numbered 3, after V lost 2 bases and J lost 6 bases. The CDR3 sequence: CASSLGQGAAEQYF. Here the CDR3 DNA reads TGTGCCAGCAGTTTAGGACAGGGGGCCGCCGAGCAGTACTTC.

This clonotype was picked up many times. The rearrangement links TRBV10-3 to TRBJ2-7, with D possibly being TRBD1 (5 bases). V was trimmed by 3 bases and J by 4 bases, leaving 31 bases between them. Germline V CDR1 and CDR2: ENHRY, SYGVKD. The CDR3 is 20 amino acids. CDR3 sequence reads: CAISDHTTILYAKGFYEQYV. DNA for the CDR3: TGTGCCATCAGTGACCATACAACGATCCTTTACGCCAAGGGGTTTTACGAGCAGTACGTC.

This clonotype has a count of ten or more. The V gene is TRBV7-2, the J gene TRBJ2-3, with D possibly matching TRBD2 (6 bases). The CDR3 is 15 amino acids. The V gene lost 5 bases and the J gene lost 3 bases, with 15 bases spanning the gap. CDR1 SGHTA and CDR2 FQGNSA come from the germline V gene. CDR3 in amino acids: CASSPETGVTDTQYF. The CDR3 bases are TGTGCCAGCAGCCCCGAGACGGGGGTTACAGATACGCAGTATTTT. Variable domain in full (rest from reference TRBV7-2 and TRBJ2-3): GAGVSQSPSNKVTEKGKDVELRCDPISGHTALYWYRQSLGQGLEFLIYFQGNSAPDKSGLPSDRFSAERTGGSVSTLTIQRTQQEDSAVYLCASSPETGVTDTQYFGPGTRLTVL.

The table lists this clonotype with many counts. The rearrangement uses TRBV10-1 and TRBJ2-1; 7 bases line up with TRBD1. V trimming: 0 bases; J trimming: 12 bases; junction bases outside the gene matches: 5. The length of the CDR3 is 13 residues. From germline, CDR1 is WNHNN and CDR2 SYGVQD (reference sequence). The CDR3 DNA is TGCGCCAGCAGTGAGTCCACAGGGGATGGGCAGTTCTTC. Its translation is CASSESTGDGQFF.

The gene calls are TRBV20-1 and TRBJ2-1; D not resolved. Germline CDR1 reads DFQATT; CDR2 reads SNEGSKA (reference sequence). The CDR3 runs to 11 residues. The V end was cut by 1 base, the J end by 8 bases, with 6 bases between. Here the CDR3 reads CSARVDYEQFF. The CDR3 DNA is TGCAGTGCTAGAGTTGACTATGAGCAGTTCTTC.

This clonotype was observed many times. The chain joins TRBV15 to TRBJ1-1; D might be TRBD1 (5 bases). Trimming took off 8 bases at V and 11 bases at J, with 15 bases between the two ends. This CDR3 has 11 residues. The V gene's germline CDR1 is LNHNV and CDR2 YYDKDF (reference sequence). Written as DNA, the CDR3 is TGTGCCACCGGGGCGGCTGATGGGGCTTTCTTT. It specifies CATGAADGAFF.

This clonotype was recorded many times. The V call is TRBV6-5, the J call TRBJ2-1, with 8 bases matching TRBD2. J lost 0 bases, V lost 5 bases, and 9 bases had no gene match. This CDR3 contains 17 residues. The germline gives CDR1 MNHEY, CDR2 SVGAGI. CDR3 sequence reads: CASSLTSGESSYNEQFF. In nucleotides, the CDR3 is TGTGCCAGCAGTCTTACTAGCGGTGAGAGCTCCTACAATGAGCAGTTCTTC.

This clonotype was seen repeatedly, ten times or more. The chain joins TRBV9 to TRBJ1-1; 9 positions match TRBD1. CDR1 is SGDLS and CDR2 is YYNGEE in the germline V gene. V was pared by 0 bases and J by 4 bases, with 4 bases of the junction left unmatched. The CDR3 loop spans 15 amino acids. CDR3 coding DNA: TGTGCCAGCAGCGTAGCCGGACAGGGGACCACTGAAGCTTTCTTT. It codes for CASSVAGQGTTEAFF.

This clonotype showed up many times. A much larger clone differs by one base, so this may be a read error. The chain employs TRBV6-4 and TRBJ2-2, with D possibly matching TRBD1 (5 bases). This CDR3 spans 14 amino acids. The germline V gene has CDR1 MRHNA and CDR2 SNTAGT. CDR3: CANSEDTNTGELFF. The CDR3 nucleotides are TGTGCCAACAGTGAGGACACGAACACCGGGGAGCTGTTTTTT.

This clonotype was counted ten times or more. This chain uses TRBV5-1 with TRBJ2-7; 9 nucleotides agree with TRBD2. With V trimmed by 2 bases and J by 5 bases, 8 bases remained unmatched. CDR3 length: 15 residues. The germline gives CDR1 SGHRS, CDR2 YFSETQ. CDR3 sequence: CASSLGGRAFDEQYV. The CDR3 DNA reads TGCGCCAGCAGCTTAGGCGGGAGGGCCTTTGACGAGCAGTACGTC.

J is TRBJ2-3 and V is TRBV5-1; a possible D gene is TRBD2 (5 bases). CDR3 length equals 14 residues. CDR1 SGHRS and CDR2 YFSETQ come from the germline V gene. Trimming took 2 bases from V and 4 from J, leaving 11 bases between them. The CDR3 protein is CASSLLVVSDTQYF. CDR3 DNA sequence: TGCGCCAGCAGCTTACTAGTAGTGTCAGATACGCAGTATTTT.